These 14 T cell receptor beta chains were sequenced from one sample in a study of OX40 agonist ivuxolimab in advanced cancers. TCRdb's copy holds only in-frame clones and misses some; the assay was immunoSEQ multiplex PCR. The sample records roughly 89,000 clones, about 86% being singletons. The specimen comprised CD4+ or CD8+ T cells sorted from blood, sampled in a trial of the OX40 agonist ivuxolimab. These receptors all stem from an adult with an advanced solid tumor such as melanoma, head and neck, liver or kidney cancer.

The chain joins TRBV19 to TRBJ2-7; maybe TRBD1 (5 bases). CDR3 size: 14 residues. CDR1 LNHDA and CDR2 SQIVND come from the germline V gene (reference sequence). Trimming pared 6 bases from V and 6 bases from J, leaving 18 bases between. DNA for the CDR3: TGTGCCAGTAGCCCCAATGAAGGGGTTGGCGAGCAGTACTTC. Protein: CASSPNEGVGEQYF.

The chain employs TRBV7-2 and TRBJ2-3; D is uncertain. Between the trimmed V and J ends, which lost 4 bases and 0 bases, there was a span of 2 bases. The CDR3 loop spans 12 amino acids. In germline, CDR1 is SGHTA, CDR2 FQGNSA. In DNA, the CDR3 is TGTGCCAGCAGCTCTAGCACAGATACGCAGTATTTT. Translating gives CASSSSTDTQYF.

V gene TRBV28 combines with J gene TRBJ2-6; D is unclear. The CDR3 spans 14 residues. Trimming took off 3 bases at V and 1 base at J, with 4 bases between the two ends. Germline loops: CDR1 MDHEN, CDR2 SYDVKM. This CDR3 is CASSFVSGANVLTF. CDR3 bases: TGTGCCAGCAGTTTCGTTTCTGGGGCCAACGTCCTGACTTTC.

The chain uses TRBV5-4 and TRBJ1-1, with a tentative D call TRBD1 (5 bases). Trimming stripped 4 bases from V and 1 base from J, with 11 bases between. This CDR3 spans 14 amino acids. From germline, CDR1 is SGHNT and CDR2 YYREEE (reference sequence). The CDR3 is CASSLQGANTEAFF. CDR3 bases: TGTGCCAGCAGCCTACAAGGGGCGAACACTGAAGCTTTCTTT.

This rearrangement joins TRBV4-2 to TRBJ1-1; possibly TRBD1 for D (5 bases). The germline CDR1 and CDR2 sequences are LGHNA and YNFKEQ. The CDR3 has 14 residues. With 1 base removed from V and 4 bases from J, the gap between germline ends came to 10 bases. The DNA of the CDR3 is TGTGCCAGCAGCCAAGCATCCAGGGCCACTGAAGCTTTCTTT. Amino acid sequence: CASSQASRATEAFF.

The chain is built from TRBV10-3 and TRBJ2-7; a weak D match, TRBD2 (7 bases). The length of the CDR3 is 11 residues. The V gene lost 9 bases and the J gene lost 5 bases, with 11 bases spanning the gap. Per the germline V gene, CDR1 is ENHRY and CDR2 is SYGVKD. CDR3 DNA sequence: TGTGCCATGTCGGGGGGCAACGAGCAGTACTTC. It codes for CAMSGGNEQYF.

The chain couples TRBV5-1 to TRBJ1-6; 10 positions agree with TRBD1. The germline V gene has CDR1 SGHRS and CDR2 YFSETQ. The CDR3 extends over 13 amino acids. V lost 8 bases and J lost 9; bases outside the gene matches: 5. This CDR3 reads CASRTGGSSPLHF. CDR3 sequence (DNA): TGCGCCAGTCGGACAGGGGGGAGTTCACCCCTCCACTTT.

This clone was picked up a small number of times. DNA of the CDR3: TGTGCCAGCAGCTTAGATAAGGACAGGGGTTACGAGCAGTACTTC. Encoded protein: CASSLDKDRGYEQYF. J is TRBJ2-7 and V is TRBV11-2; TRBD1 aligns across 9 bases. Germline V gene lookup returns CDR1 SGHAT and CDR2 FQNNGV. V was pared by 0 bases and J by 4 bases, with 4 bases of the junction left unmatched. The CDR3 sequence is 15 residues long.

This clone was detected only once. The CDR3 spells CASSLQATEAFF. CDR3 nucleotides: TGTGCCAGCAGTCTTCAGGCGACTGAAGCTTTCTTT. This chain connects TRBV28 to TRBJ1-1; D gene unclear. The CDR3 totals 12 residues. V was shortened by 5 bases and J by 5 bases, with 9 bases between the two germline ends. Germline V lookup: CDR1 MDHEN, CDR2 SYDVKM.

The V and J genes are TRBV4-1 and TRBJ1-5, with D maybe TRBD1 (6 bases). The CDR3 runs 15 residues. V lost 1 base and J lost 3, with 10 bases in between. Looked up from germline, CDR1 is MGHRA and CDR2 is YSYEKL. The CDR3 reads CASSQVGGSNQPQHF. In DNA, the CDR3 is TGCGCCAGCAGCCAAGTAGGGGGTTCCAATCAGCCCCAGCATTTT.

V gene TRBV7-2 combines with J gene TRBJ2-7, with 7 positions matching TRBD2. Trimming at V came to 5 bases and at J to 0 bases, leaving 7 bases not matched to a gene. Germline assignment: CDR1 SGHTA and CDR2 FQGNSA. This CDR3 comprises 15 residues. The CDR3 bases are TGTGCCAGCAGCCAAAGCGGGGCGAGCTCCTACGAGCAGTACTTC. Translating gives CASSQSGASSYEQYF.

V usage is TRBV25-1 and J usage is TRBJ2-2; 9 bases fit TRBD1. V lost 0 bases, J lost 5 bases, and 7 bases stayed unmatched. This CDR3 comprises 17 residues. Germline loops: CDR1 MGHDK, CDR2 SYGVNS. CDR3 coding DNA: TGTGCCAGCAGTGAATACCCGACAGGGGGGGGGACCGGGGAGCTGTTTTTT. Translation: CASSEYPTGGGTGELFF.

This chain links TRBV5-4 with TRBJ2-2, with 9 positions matching TRBD1. The CDR3 length is 15 residues. With 6 bases clipped from V and 3 bases from J, the junction kept 6 bases outside the gene matches. CDR1 and CDR2 (germline): SGHNT, YYREEE (reference sequence). The CDR3 nucleotides are TGTGCCAGCACTAACAGGGGGCTGGACACCGGGGAGCTGTTTTTT. This codes for CASTNRGLDTGELFF.

The table lists this clone with a few counts. Other DNA sequences in the same sample also yield this CDR3. This chain connects TRBV5-1 to TRBJ2-7; TRBD2 might be the D (5 bases). The CDR3 is 11 residues long. Per germline, CDR1 SGHRS and CDR2 YFSETQ. V lost 6 bases and J lost 4, with 8 bases in between. The CDR3 protein is CASKGEYEQYF. The CDR3 region has the DNA TGCGCCAGCAAGGGAGAGTACGAGCAGTACTTC.